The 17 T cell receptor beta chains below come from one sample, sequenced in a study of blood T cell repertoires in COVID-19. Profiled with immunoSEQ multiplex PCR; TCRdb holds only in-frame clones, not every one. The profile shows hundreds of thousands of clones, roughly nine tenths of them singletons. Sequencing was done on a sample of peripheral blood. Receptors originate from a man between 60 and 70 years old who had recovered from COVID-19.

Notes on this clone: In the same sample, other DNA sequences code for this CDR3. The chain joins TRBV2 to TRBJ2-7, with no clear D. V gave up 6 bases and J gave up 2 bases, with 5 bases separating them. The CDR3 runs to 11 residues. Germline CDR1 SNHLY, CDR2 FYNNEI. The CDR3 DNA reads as TGTGCCAGCAGCGTCGCCTACGAGCAGTACTTC. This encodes CASSVAYEQYF. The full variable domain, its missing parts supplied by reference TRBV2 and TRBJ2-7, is EPEVTQTPSHQVTQMGQEVILRCVPISNHLYFYWYRQILGQKVEFLVSFYNNEISEKSEIFDDQFSVERPDGSNFTLKIRSTKLEDSAMYFCASSVAYEQYFGPGTRLTVT.

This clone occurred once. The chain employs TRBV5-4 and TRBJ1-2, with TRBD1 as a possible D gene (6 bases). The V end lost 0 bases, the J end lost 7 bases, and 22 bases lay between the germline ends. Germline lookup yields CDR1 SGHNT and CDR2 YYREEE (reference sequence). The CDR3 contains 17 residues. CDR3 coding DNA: TGTGCCAGCAGCTTGGGCTCTTATCTGGGGGCGACGATTGGCTACACCTTC. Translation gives CASSLGSYLGATIGYTF.

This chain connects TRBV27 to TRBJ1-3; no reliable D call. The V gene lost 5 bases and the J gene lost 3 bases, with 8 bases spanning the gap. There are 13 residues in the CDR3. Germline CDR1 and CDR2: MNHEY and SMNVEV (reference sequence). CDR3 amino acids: CASSNGLGNTIYF. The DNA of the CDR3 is TGTGCCAGCAGTAATGGACTTGGAAACACCATATATTTT.

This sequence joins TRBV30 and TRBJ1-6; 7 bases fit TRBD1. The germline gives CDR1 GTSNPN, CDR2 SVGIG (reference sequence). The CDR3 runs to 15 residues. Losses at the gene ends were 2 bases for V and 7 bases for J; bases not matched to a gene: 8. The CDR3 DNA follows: TGTGCCTGGAGTAGGGACAGCGTACTGAATTCACCCCTCCACTTT. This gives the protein CAWSRDSVLNSPLHF.

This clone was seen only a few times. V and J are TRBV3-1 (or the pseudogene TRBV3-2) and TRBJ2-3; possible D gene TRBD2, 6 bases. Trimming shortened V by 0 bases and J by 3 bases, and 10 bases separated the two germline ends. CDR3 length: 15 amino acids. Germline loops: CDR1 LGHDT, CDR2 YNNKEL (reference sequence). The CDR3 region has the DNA TGTGCCAGCAGCCAAGATATGGCGGGGACAGATACGCAGTATTTT. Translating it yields CASSQDMAGTDTQYF.

CDR3 nucleotides: TGTGCCAGCAGCTTAGACACAGGGGGAGGTCAGCCCCAGCATTTT. It yields the protein CASSLDTGGGQPQHF. V is TRBV7-9 and J is TRBJ1-5; 8 nucleotides line up with TRBD1. The CDR3 consists of 15 residues. Trimming at V came to 1 base and at J to 6 bases, leaving 5 bases not matched to a gene. CDR1 is SEHNR, CDR2 FQNEAQ, per germline (reference sequence).

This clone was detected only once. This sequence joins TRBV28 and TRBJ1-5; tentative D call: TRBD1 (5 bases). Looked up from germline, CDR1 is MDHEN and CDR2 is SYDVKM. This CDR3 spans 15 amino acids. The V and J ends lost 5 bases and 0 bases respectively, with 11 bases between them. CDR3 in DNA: TGTGCCAGCAGTAACTGGGACTTTAGCAATCAGCCCCAGCATTTT. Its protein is CASSNWDFSNQPQHF.

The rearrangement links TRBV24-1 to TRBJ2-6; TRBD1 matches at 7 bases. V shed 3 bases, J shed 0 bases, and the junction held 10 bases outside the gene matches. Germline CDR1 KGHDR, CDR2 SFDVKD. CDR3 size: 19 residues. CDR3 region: CATSDTRQGPNSGANVLTF. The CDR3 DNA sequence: TGTGCCACCAGTGATACCCGACAGGGACCTAACTCTGGGGCCAACGTCCTGACTTTC.

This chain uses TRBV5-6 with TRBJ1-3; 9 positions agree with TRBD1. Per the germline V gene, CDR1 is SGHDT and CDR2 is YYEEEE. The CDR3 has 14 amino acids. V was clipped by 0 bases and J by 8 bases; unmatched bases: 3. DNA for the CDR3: TGTGCCAGCAGCTTGGGACAGGGGGGATACACCATATATTTT. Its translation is CASSLGQGGYTIYF.

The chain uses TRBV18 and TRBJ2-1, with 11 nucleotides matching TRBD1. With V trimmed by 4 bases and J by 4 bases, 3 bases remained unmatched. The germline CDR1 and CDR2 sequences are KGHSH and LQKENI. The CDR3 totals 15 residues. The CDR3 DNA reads TGTGCCAGCTCACTGGGACAGGGGGTGTACAATGAGCAGTTCTTC. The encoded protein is CASSLGQGVYNEQFF.

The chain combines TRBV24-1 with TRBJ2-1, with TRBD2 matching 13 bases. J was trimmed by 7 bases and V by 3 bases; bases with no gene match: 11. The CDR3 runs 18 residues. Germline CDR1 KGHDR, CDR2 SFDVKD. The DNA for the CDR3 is TGTGCCACCAGTGATCTACGACTAGCGGGGGGCCCGGGGAATGAGCAGTTCTTC. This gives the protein CATSDLRLAGGPGNEQFF.

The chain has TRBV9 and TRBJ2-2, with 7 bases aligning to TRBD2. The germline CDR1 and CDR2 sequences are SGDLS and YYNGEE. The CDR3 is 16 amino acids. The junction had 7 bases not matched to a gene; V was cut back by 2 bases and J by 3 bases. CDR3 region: CASSVRASGYTGELFF. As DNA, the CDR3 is TGTGCCAGCAGCGTGAGGGCTAGCGGATACACCGGGGAGCTGTTTTTT.

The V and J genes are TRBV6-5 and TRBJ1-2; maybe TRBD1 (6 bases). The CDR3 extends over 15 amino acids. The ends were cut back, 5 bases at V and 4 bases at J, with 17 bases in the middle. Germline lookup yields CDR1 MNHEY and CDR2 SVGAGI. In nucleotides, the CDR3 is TGTGCCAGCAGTCCTACCTACGACAGGCTCTATGGCTACACCTTC. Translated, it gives CASSPTYDRLYGYTF.

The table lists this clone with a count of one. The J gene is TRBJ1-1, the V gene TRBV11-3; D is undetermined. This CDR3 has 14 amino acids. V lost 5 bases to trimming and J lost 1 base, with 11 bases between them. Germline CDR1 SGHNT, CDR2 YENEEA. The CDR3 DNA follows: TGTGCCAGCAGCCTCGGACGGGAGAACACTGAAGCTTTCTTT. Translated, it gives CASSLGRENTEAFF.

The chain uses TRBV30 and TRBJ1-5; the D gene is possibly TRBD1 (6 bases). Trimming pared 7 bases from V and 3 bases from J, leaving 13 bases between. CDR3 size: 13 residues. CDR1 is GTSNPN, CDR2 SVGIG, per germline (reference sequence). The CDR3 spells CAFTGQFNQPQHF. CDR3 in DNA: TGTGCCTTTACAGGACAGTTCAATCAGCCCCAGCATTTT.

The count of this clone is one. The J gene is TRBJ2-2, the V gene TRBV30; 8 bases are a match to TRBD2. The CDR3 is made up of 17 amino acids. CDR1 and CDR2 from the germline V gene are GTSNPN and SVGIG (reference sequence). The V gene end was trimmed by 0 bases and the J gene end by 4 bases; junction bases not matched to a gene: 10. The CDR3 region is CAWSVERGPGVTGELFF. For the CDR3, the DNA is TGTGCCTGGAGTGTCGAGCGGGGGCCTGGTGTCACCGGGGAGCTGTTTTTT. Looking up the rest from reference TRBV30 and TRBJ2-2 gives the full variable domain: SQTIHQWPATLVQPVGSPLSLECTVEGTSNPNLYWYRQAAGRGLQLLFYSVGIGQISSEVPQNLSASRPQDRQFILSSKKLLLSDSGFYLCAWSVERGPGVTGELFFGEGSRLTVL.

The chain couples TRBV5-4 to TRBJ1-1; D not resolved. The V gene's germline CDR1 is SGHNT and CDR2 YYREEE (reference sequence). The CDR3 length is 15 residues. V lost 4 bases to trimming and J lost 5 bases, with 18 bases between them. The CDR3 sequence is CASSPGYRRETEAFF. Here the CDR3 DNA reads TGTGCCAGCAGCCCGGGGTACCGGAGGGAAACTGAAGCTTTCTTT.